This T cell receptor beta chain appears in the sequencing data of a study of blood T cell repertoires in COVID-19. Per the authors' pipeline: By means of reference gene primer amplification, nucleated cell counts were estimated. Method: immunoSEQ multiplex PCR; TCRdb's copy keeps in-frame clones and lacks some. That table gives V, J and clone size, and the DNA gave D and trimming. The sample records roughly 110,000 clones, roughly 80% being singletons. The TCR originated in a man aged 70 or older with acute or convalescent COVID-19. Sequencing was carried out using peripheral blood.

This CDR3 is CASSLISEAFF. CDR3 sequence (DNA): TGTGCCAGCAGCTTAATCTCCGAAGCTTTCTTT. This chain joins TRBV7-2 and TRBJ1-1; D is undetermined. From germline, CDR1 is SGHTA and CDR2 FQGNSA. The CDR3 covers 11 residues. Between the trimmed V and J ends, which lost 2 bases and 8 bases, there was a span of 6 bases.